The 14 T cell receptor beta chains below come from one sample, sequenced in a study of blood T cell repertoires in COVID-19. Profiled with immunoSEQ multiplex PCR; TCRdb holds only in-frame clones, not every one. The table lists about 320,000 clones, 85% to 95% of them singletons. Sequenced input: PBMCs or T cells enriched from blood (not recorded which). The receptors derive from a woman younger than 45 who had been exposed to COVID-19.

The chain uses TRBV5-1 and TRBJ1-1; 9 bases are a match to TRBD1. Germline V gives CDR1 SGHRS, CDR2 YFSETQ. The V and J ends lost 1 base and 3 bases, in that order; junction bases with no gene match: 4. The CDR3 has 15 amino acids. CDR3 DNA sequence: TGCGCCAGCAGCTTGCACAGGGGGCAATACACTGAAGCTTTCTTT. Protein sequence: CASSLHRGQYTEAFF.

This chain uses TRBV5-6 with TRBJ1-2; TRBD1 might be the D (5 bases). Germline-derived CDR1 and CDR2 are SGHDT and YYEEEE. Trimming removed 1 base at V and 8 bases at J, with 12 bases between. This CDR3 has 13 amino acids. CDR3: CASSLRRGWGYTF. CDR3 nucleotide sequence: TGTGCCAGCAGCTTGAGGAGGGGTTGGGGCTACACCTTC.

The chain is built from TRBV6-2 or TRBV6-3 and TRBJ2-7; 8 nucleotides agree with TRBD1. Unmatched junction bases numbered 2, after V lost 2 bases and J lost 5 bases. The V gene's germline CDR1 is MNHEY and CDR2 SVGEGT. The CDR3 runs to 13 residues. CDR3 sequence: CASSYRTGNEQYF. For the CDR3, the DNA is TGTGCCAGCAGTTACCGGACAGGGAACGAGCAGTACTTC.

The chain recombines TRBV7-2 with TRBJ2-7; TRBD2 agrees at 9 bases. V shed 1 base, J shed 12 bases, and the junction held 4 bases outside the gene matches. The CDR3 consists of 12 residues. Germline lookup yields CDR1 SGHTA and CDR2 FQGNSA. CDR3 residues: CASSLVAGVRYF. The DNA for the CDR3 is TGTGCCAGCAGCTTAGTAGCGGGGGTTAGGTACTTC.

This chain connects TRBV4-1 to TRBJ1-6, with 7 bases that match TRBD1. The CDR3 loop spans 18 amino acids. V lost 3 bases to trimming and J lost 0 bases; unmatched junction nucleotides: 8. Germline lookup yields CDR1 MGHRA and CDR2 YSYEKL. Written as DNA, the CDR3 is TGCGCCAGCAGCCAGGACAGACAGGGCAGCTCCTATAATTCACCCCTCCACTTT. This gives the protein CASSQDRQGSSYNSPLHF.

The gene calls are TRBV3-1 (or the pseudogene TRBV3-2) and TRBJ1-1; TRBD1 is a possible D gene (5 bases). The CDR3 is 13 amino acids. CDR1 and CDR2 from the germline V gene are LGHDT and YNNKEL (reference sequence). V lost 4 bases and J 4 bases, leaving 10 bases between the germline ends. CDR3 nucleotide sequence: TGTGCCAGCAGCCCTGGAGGGGTCACTGAAGCTTTCTTT. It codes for CASSPGGVTEAFF.

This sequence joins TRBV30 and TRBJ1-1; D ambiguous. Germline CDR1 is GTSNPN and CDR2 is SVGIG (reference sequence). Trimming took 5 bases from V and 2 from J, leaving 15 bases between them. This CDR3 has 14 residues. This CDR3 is CAWGVGRRNTEAFF. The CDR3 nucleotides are TGTGCCTGGGGGGTAGGGAGGCGAAACACTGAAGCTTTCTTT.

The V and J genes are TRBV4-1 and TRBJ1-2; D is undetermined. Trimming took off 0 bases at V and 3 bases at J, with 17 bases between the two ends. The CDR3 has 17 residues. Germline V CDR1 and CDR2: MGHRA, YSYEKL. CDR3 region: CASSQDRLRRQYYGYTF. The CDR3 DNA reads TGCGCCAGCAGCCAAGACAGGCTTAGGCGACAATACTATGGCTACACCTTC.

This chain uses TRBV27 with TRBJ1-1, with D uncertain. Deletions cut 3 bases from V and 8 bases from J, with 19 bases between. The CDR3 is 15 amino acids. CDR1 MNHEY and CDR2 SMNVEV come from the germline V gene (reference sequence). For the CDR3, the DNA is TGTGCCAGCAGTTTTGGAGGATCTCACGTCTTAGAAGCTTTCTTT. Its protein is CASSFGGSHVLEAFF.

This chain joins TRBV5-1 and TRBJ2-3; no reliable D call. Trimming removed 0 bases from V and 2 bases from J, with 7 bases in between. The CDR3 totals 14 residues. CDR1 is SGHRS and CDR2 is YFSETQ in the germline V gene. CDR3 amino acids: CASSLGTHTDTQYF. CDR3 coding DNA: TGCGCCAGCAGCTTGGGCACTCACACAGATACGCAGTATTTT.

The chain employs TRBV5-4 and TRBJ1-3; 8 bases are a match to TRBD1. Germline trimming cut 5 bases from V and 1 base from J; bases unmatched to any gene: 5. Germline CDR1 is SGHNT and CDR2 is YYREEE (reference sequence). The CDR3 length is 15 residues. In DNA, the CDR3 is TGTGCCAGCAGTCGGACAGGGTTTTCTGGAAACACCATATATTTT. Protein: CASSRTGFSGNTIYF. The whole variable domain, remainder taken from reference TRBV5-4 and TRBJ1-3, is ETGVTQSPTHLIKTRGQQVTLRCSSQSGHNTVSWYQQALGQGPQFIFQYYREEENGRGNFPPRFSGLQFPNYSSELNVNALELDDSALYLCASSRTGFSGNTIYFGEGSWLTVV.

CDR3 sequence reads: CASSLSVRGSNYGYTF. CDR3 in DNA: TGTGCCAGCAGCTTAAGTGTCAGGGGCTCTAACTATGGCTACACCTTC. V is TRBV7-8 and J is TRBJ1-2, with D possibly being TRBD1 (6 bases). The CDR3 contains 16 residues. V was clipped by 2 bases and J by 0 bases, with 13 bases between them. Germline V gives CDR1 SGHVS, CDR2 FQNEAQ.

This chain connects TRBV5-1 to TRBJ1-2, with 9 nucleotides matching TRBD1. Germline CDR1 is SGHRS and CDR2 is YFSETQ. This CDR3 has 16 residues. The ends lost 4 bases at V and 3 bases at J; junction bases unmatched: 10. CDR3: CASSPTGQGGHYGYTF. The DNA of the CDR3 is TGCGCCAGCAGCCCGACGGGACAGGGAGGACACTATGGCTACACCTTC. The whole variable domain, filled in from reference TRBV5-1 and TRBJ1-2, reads KAGVTQTPRYLIKTRGQQVTLSCSPISGHRSVSWYQQTPGQGLQFLFEYFSETQRNKGNFPGRFSGRQFSNSRSEMNVSTLELGDSALYLCASSPTGQGGHYGYTFGSGTRLTVV.

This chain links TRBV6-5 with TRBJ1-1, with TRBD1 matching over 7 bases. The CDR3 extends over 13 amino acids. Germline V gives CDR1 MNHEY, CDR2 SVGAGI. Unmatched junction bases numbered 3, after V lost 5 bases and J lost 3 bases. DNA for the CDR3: TGTGCCAGCAGTAACACAGGGGACACTGAAGCTTTCTTT. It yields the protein CASSNTGDTEAFF.